This T cell receptor beta chain stems from a study of T cell repertoires in cytomegalovirus infection (dated by TCRdb to the late 2010s). At the level of the whole study: Because public TCR beta signatures pointed to carriage of CMV infection together with the matching HLA type, the HLA type of each donor mattered for the analysis. Paper-wide results and their limitations: The ex vivo response was dominated by HLA-C-restricted CMV-specific TCR beta clonotypes, which also provided the single most frequent clonotype in two of eight donors. Carriers of CMV infection plus the relevant HLA type were discriminated by the cumulative frequency of public TCR beta family members in the study cohort and in an independent approximately 350-donor cohort.

The instrument was an Illumina HiSeq 1500. TCRdb ran its own pipeline on the public reads, namely fastp trimming at Q25 and MiXCR clone calling, and kept in-frame beta chains. Each CDR3 protein appears once, grouped with its most common genes and DNA. The sample profile shows around 330,000 distinct CDR3 sequences; roughly 15% of them were found once. The leading ten clones occupy 9.5% to 15% of the sample. To note about this clonotype: No antigen is known for it. There are no base qualities to consult, and no much larger clone falls within one base.

V sheds 5 bases and J sheds 1 base, leaving 16 bases between their ends. The CDR3 runs 16 residues from the cysteine to the phenylalanine. The read is trimmed to its CDR3 DNA, 48 bases read in frame from base 1. CDR1 and CDR2, looked up from the germline V gene (reference sequence), are MNHNY and SVGAGI. This TCR was recovered from a human donor in good health (CMV status not recorded). Some clones in this sample may be carry-over from other donors' samples. Sequencing was carried out using PBMCs. The chain was built from TRBV6-6 and TRBJ2-3; no D gene call is confident. The CDR3 region has the sequence CASSLGSLGGTDTQYF. The DNA is as follows: TGTGCCAGCAGTCTCGGATCCCTTGGGGGCACAGATACGCAGTATTTT.